Listed below are T cell receptor beta chains from one sample, sequenced in a study of T cells expressing NK-cell markers. TCRdb derives one entry per CDR3 protein from the 5' RACE reads, leaving out DNA. This listing includes approximately 380,000 distinct CDR3 sequences. The sample comprised blood T cells: a sorted CD56 or NKG2C T cell subset, CD4+ or CD8+ T cells, or bulk PBMC T cells (not recorded which). The source of these receptors is a man aged 18-70 years in good health. The CDR3 runs from the conserved cysteine through the conserved F or W.

v_call: TRBV2
j_call: TRBJ1-2
cdr3_aa: CASALDSIQEGYTF

v_call: TRBV5-1
j_call: TRBJ2-3
cdr3_aa: CASSWKAYSGGSTDTQYF

v_call: TRBV4-1
j_call: TRBJ2-5
cdr3_aa: CASSPRLAGRKETQYF

v_call: TRBV3-1
j_call: TRBJ2-7
cdr3_aa: CASTAGARREQYF

v_call: TRBV19
j_call: TRBJ1-1
cdr3_aa: CASTGGWGTEAFF

v_call: TRBV4-1
j_call: TRBJ2-1
cdr3_aa: CASSVRTGHDEQFF

v_call: TRBV20-1
j_call: TRBJ1-3
cdr3_aa: CSASPFMGAGGNTIYF

v_call: TRBV11-2
j_call: TRBJ2-1
cdr3_aa: CASSSLAPYRGGGYEQFF

v_call: TRBV20-1
j_call: TRBJ1-4
cdr3_aa: CSAPGDSWGEKLFF

v_call: TRBV29-1
j_call: TRBJ2-7
cdr3_aa: CSVETSGGAVNYEQYF

v_call: TRBV7-9
j_call: TRBJ2-2
cdr3_aa: CATSVGTGFVTGELFF

v_call: TRBV12-3/TRBV12-4
j_call: TRBJ1-2
cdr3_aa: CASSRGANYGYTF

v_call: TRBV11-2
j_call: TRBJ2-1
cdr3_aa: CASLFSGANEQFF

v_call: TRBV7-6
j_call: TRBJ1-1
cdr3_aa: CASSLQRNTEAFF

v_call: TRBV20-1
j_call: TRBJ1-5
cdr3_aa: CSAIRTYSNQPQHF

v_call: TRBV12-3/TRBV12-4
j_call: TRBJ1-2
cdr3_aa: CASSSLDLYTF

v_call: TRBV2
j_call: TRBJ2-3
cdr3_aa: CASSVKGYTDTQYF

v_call: TRBV18
j_call: TRBJ1-1
cdr3_aa: CASSPTPLNTEAFF

v_call: TRBV5-1
j_call: TRBJ2-1
cdr3_aa: CASSLGDYYNEQFF

v_call: TRBV28
j_call: TRBJ2-3
cdr3_aa: CASRTSEFSTDTQYF

v_call: TRBV7-2
j_call: TRBJ2-7
cdr3_aa: CASSTTSTSYEQYF

v_call: TRBV19
j_call: TRBJ1-1
cdr3_aa: CASTGPLVAEAFF

v_call: TRBV12-5
j_call: TRBJ2-3
cdr3_aa: CASAPGQGVADTQYF

v_call: TRBV14
j_call: TRBJ2-2
cdr3_aa: CASSPQRVTGELFF

v_call: TRBV29-1
j_call: TRBJ2-3
cdr3_aa: CSVEVSSLGTQYF

v_call: TRBV12-3/TRBV12-4
j_call: TRBJ1-2
cdr3_aa: CASSRTPQGDHYGYTF